This T cell receptor (beta chain) comes out of a study of T cells of healthy individuals. TCRdb analysed the 5' RACE reads with MiXCR anew, one entry per CDR3 protein. The sample contains 90,000 to 100,000 distinct CDR3 sequences, about 16% of which appear only once. Trimming took off 4 bases at V and 2 bases at J, with 10 bases between the two ends. There are 14 residues in the CDR3. From germline, CDR1 is MNHEY and CDR2 SVGAGI. This TCR was recovered from a human donor in good health. The chain uses TRBV6-5 and TRBJ2-3; D is unresolved. The CDR3 nucleotides are TGTGCCAGCAGTTTCGGACCCATCACAGATACGCAGTATTTT. Amino acids: CASSFGPITDTQYF.